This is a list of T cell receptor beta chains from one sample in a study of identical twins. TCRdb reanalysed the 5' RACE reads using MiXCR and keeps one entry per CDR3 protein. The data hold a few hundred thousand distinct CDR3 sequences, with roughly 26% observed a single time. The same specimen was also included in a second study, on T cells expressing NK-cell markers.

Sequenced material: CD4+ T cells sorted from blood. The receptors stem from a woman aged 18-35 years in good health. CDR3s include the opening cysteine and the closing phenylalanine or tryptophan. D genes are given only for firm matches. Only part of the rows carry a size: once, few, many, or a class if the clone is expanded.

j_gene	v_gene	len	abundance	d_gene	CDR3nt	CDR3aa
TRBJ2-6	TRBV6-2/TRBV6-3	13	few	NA	TGTGCCAGCCTACTCTCTGGGGCCAACGTCCTGACTTTC	CASLLSGANVLTF
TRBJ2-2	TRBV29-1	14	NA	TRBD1	TGCAGCGCCTGGACAGGGGGCTCATCCGGGGAGCTGTTTTTT	CSAWTGGSSGELFF
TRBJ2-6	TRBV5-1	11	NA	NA	TGCGCCAGCAGCGGCCGGGGCGTCCTGACTTTC	CASSGRGVLTF
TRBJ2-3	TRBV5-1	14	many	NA	TGCGCCAGCAGCTTGGCCGTCGGAGGGGATACGCAGTATTTT	CASSLAVGGDTQYF
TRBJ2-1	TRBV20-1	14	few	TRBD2	TGCAGTCCCTGGACTAGCGGGGAAGGTAATGAGCAGTTCTTC	CSPWTSGEGNEQFF
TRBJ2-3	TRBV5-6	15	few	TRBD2	TGTGCCAGCAGCCCGGGGGGTCCAAGCACAGATACGCAGTATTTT	CASSPGGPSTDTQYF
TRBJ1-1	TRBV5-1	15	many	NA	TGCGCCAGCAGCTTCTCGGCAGGGAGGAACACTGAAGCTTTCTTT	CASSFSAGRNTEAFF
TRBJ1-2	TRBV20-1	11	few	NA	TGCAGTGCCAATCGGGTAGACGGCTACACCTTC	CSANRVDGYTF
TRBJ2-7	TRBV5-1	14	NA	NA	TGCGCCAGCAGCTTGGAGTCGCAGGCCTACGAGCAGTACTTC	CASSLESQAYEQYF
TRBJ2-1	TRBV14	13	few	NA	TGTGCCAGCAGCCTGGCAGCGAACAATGAGCAGTTCTTC	CASSLAANNEQFF
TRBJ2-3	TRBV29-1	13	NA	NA	TGCAGCGTTGAGGGCCAGGGTGGCGATACGCAGTATTTT	CSVEGQGGDTQYF
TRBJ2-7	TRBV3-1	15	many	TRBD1	TGTGCCAGCAGCCTTGGGACAGGTCTTTCCTACGAGCAGTACTTC	CASSLGTGLSYEQYF
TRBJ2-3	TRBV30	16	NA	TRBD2	TGTGCCTGGAGCACCCAATTAGCGGGAGTGGCAGATACGCAGTATTTT	CAWSTQLAGVADTQYF
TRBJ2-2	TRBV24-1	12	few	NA	TGTGCCACCAGTGATGTGACCGGGGAGCTGTTTTTT	CATSDVTGELFF
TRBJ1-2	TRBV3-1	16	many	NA	TGTGCCAGCAGCGGGAGCATTGGAACAGCCCATATCAGCTACACCTTC	CASSGSIGTAHISYTF
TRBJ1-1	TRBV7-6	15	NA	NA	TGTGCCAGCAGCTTAATTGCGAACAGGAACACTGAAGCTTTCTTT	CASSLIANRNTEAFF